Shown below are 27 T cell receptor beta chains from a single sample sequenced in a study of CD8+CD57+ T cells in acquired aplastic anemia. It was genomic DNA that served as the template for profiling TCR beta VDJ and CDR3. TCRdb fed the reads into MiXCR, producing one record per CDR3 protein. The sample shows about 110,000 distinct CDR3 sequences, about half of them seen only once. Input material: sorted CD4+, CD8+, or CD8+CD57+ T cells (not recorded which) from PBMCs. All receptors derive from a human donor in good health, serving as a control.

This clonotype was counted many times. The CDR3 nucleotides are TGTGCCAGCAGCTTGAGTTCCGGGCTAGGTGGTTATGAGCAGTTCTTC. Residues: CASSLSSGLGGYEQFF. The chain couples TRBV7-6 to TRBJ2-1; D is ambiguous. This CDR3 is built from 16 residues. With 3 bases removed from V and 8 bases from J, the gap between germline ends came to 20 bases. CDR1 SGHVS and CDR2 FNYEAQ come from the germline V gene.

This clonotype was counted only a few times. The V gene is TRBV15, the J gene TRBJ1-6; D is undetermined. CDR3 length: 15 amino acids. The V gene lost 0 bases and the J gene lost 7 bases, with 10 bases spanning the gap. In germline, CDR1 is LNHNV, CDR2 YYDKDF (reference sequence). The CDR3 region has the DNA TGTGCCACCAGCAGAGATTGGCCTCAAAATTCACCCCTCCACTTT. Its protein is CATSRDWPQNSPLHF.

The chain has TRBV14 and TRBJ1-2; 10 bases match TRBD1. Trimming took 3 bases from V and 2 from J; bases not matched to a gene: 12. The germline V gene encodes CDR1 SGHDN and CDR2 FVKESK. There are 18 residues in the CDR3. CDR3 DNA: TGTGCCAGCAGCCACCCCGGGACAGGGGAGGAGGCGAACTATGGCTACACCTTC. Encoded protein: CASSHPGTGEEANYGYTF.

The V and J genes are TRBV2 and TRBJ1-2; unclear D gene. The V gene lost 1 base and the J gene lost 4 bases, with 4 bases spanning the gap. This CDR3 region has 12 residues. The germline V gene encodes CDR1 SNHLY and CDR2 FYNNEI. CDR3 in DNA: TGTGCCAGCAGTGAAGGCGTCTATGGCTACACCTTC. Protein product: CASSEGVYGYTF.

The CDR3, as DNA: TGTGCCAGCAGCTTGAGGGTCGGGAGAGGTGATGAGCAGTTCTTC. As protein: CASSLRVGRGDEQFF. This chain links TRBV11-1 with TRBJ2-1, with D tentatively TRBD2 (6 bases). This CDR3 is built from 15 residues. V lost 3 bases, J lost 8 bases, and 17 bases lay in between. Germline V gene data show CDR1 as SGHAT and CDR2 as FQDESV (reference sequence). Together with reference TRBV11-1 and TRBJ2-1, the CDR3 gives the full variable domain: EAEVAQSPRYKITEKSQAVAFWCDPISGHATLYWYRQILGQGPELLVQFQDESVVDDSQLPKDRFSAERLKGVDSTLKIQPAELGDSAMYLCASSLRVGRGDEQFFGPGTRLTVL.

J is TRBJ2-1 and V is TRBV19; D remains ambiguous. Looked up from germline, CDR1 is LNHDA and CDR2 is SQIVND (reference sequence). The CDR3 has 14 amino acids. Trimming took off 3 bases at V and 4 bases at J, with 10 bases between the two ends. The CDR3 region is CASSIGLAYNEQFF. CDR3 nucleotide sequence: TGTGCCAGTAGTATCGGGTTGGCTTACAATGAGCAGTTCTTC.

V usage is TRBV10-1 and J usage is TRBJ2-2, with D perhaps matching TRBD1 (5 bases). Trimming cost V 6 bases and J 0 bases, with 8 bases left between them. Germline values: CDR1 WNHNN, CDR2 SYGVQD (reference sequence). CDR3 length: 14 amino acids. CDR3 region: CASSWTPNTGELFF. CDR3 DNA: TGCGCCAGCAGCTGGACACCGAACACCGGGGAGCTGTTTTTT.

The chain carries TRBV5-6 and TRBJ1-6, with TRBD1 as a possible D gene (5 bases). The CDR3 totals 17 residues. Germline CDR1 reads SGHDT; CDR2 reads YYEEEE. Trimming left V 10 bases short and J 4 bases short, with 24 bases between. The CDR3 protein is CAWNPPAGVVYNSPLHF. CDR3 sequence (DNA): TGTGCCTGGAACCCCCCTGCGGGGGTTGTTTATAATTCACCCCTCCACTTT.

V is TRBV20-1 and J is TRBJ2-1; 9 bases line up with TRBD2. The ends lost 8 bases at V and 0 bases at J; junction bases unmatched: 5. Germline CDR1 is DFQATT and CDR2 is SNEGSKA (reference sequence). The CDR3 extends over 14 amino acids. CDR3 residues: CSLGAGGSYNEQFF. As DNA, the CDR3 is TGCAGTTTAGGAGCGGGGGGCTCCTACAATGAGCAGTTCTTC.

This chain uses TRBV2 with TRBJ2-3, with 12 nucleotides matching TRBD2. J lost 3 bases, V lost 5 bases, and 3 bases had no gene match. The CDR3 sequence is 15 residues long. Germline loops: CDR1 SNHLY, CDR2 FYNNEI. The CDR3 loop is CASSKGLAGTDTQYF. The DNA of the CDR3 is TGTGCCAGCAGTAAAGGACTAGCGGGAACAGATACGCAGTATTTT.

This clonotype was counted ten times or more. The chain recombines TRBV15 with TRBJ1-1; the match to TRBD1 covers 7 bases. Germline CDR1 LNHNV, CDR2 YYDKDF (reference sequence). The length of the CDR3 is 15 residues. Trimming at V came to 5 bases and at J to 4 bases, leaving 10 bases not matched to a gene. CDR3 protein: CATSLREGAGTEAFF. The DNA of the CDR3 is TGTGCCACCAGCCTGAGAGAGGGGGCAGGCACTGAAGCTTTCTTT.

This clonotype was recorded only once. The chain couples TRBV9 to TRBJ2-2, with D perhaps TRBD1 (5 bases). CDR1 is SGDLS, CDR2 YYNGEE, per germline. V was shortened by 2 bases and J by 9 bases, with 11 bases between the two germline ends. The CDR3 runs 13 residues. The CDR3 region has the DNA TGTGCCAGCAGCGTGAAAAAGGACAGGGAGCTGTTTTTT. This gives the protein CASSVKKDRELFF. Variable domain in full (rest from reference TRBV9 and TRBJ2-2): DSGVTQTPKHLITATGQRVTLRCSPRSGDLSVYWYQQSLDQGLQFLIQYYNGEERAKGNILERFSAQQFPDLHSELNLSSLELGDSALYFCASSVKKDRELFFGEGSRLTVL.

The chain carries TRBV19 and TRBJ2-3; 9 bases agree with TRBD1. The V gene end was trimmed by 7 bases and the J gene end by 6 bases; junction bases not matched to a gene: 11. This CDR3 region has 15 residues. Germline V lookup: CDR1 LNHDA, CDR2 SQIVND (reference sequence). The CDR3: CASKRTGASLDTQYF. CDR3 DNA: TGTGCCAGTAAGAGGACAGGGGCCAGTCTGGATACGCAGTATTTT.

This clonotype was seen more than once but under ten times. V is TRBV24-1 and J is TRBJ2-3; D is perhaps TRBD2 (6 bases). CDR3 length equals 15 residues. Germline CDR1 and CDR2: KGHDR and SFDVKD. V was trimmed by 4 bases and J by 1 base, leaving 11 bases between them. The DNA of the CDR3 is TGTGCCACCAGTGAGGGGGGACGGGGCACAGATACGCAGTATTTT. It specifies CATSEGGRGTDTQYF.

V gene TRBV29-1 combines with J gene TRBJ1-4; no clear D gene. Germline lookup yields CDR1 SQVTM and CDR2 ANQGSEA. The V and J ends lost 6 bases and 0 bases respectively, with 14 bases between them. The CDR3 consists of 15 residues. CDR3: CSVQTRLSTNEKLFF. DNA of the CDR3: TGCAGCGTACAAACTCGCCTTTCAACTAATGAAAAACTGTTTTTT.

This clonotype was observed many times. This chain joins TRBV6-5 and TRBJ1-2; possible D gene TRBD1, 5 bases. Germline CDR1 and CDR2: MNHEY and SVGAGI. Deletions cut 2 bases from V and 1 base from J, with 8 bases between. The CDR3 has 14 amino acids. CDR3 in DNA: TGTGCCAGCAGTTACGTTCAGGGTAACTATGGCTACACCTTC. Protein: CASSYVQGNYGYTF.

The J gene is TRBJ1-2, the V gene TRBV10-1; no reliable D call. Germline V lookup: CDR1 WNHNN, CDR2 SYGVQD (reference sequence). The V end lost 2 bases, the J end lost 7 bases, and 5 bases lay between the germline ends. This CDR3 spans 11 amino acids. The CDR3 nucleotides are TGCGCCAGCAGTGAGACAGCTGGCTACACCTTC. Translated: CASSETAGYTF.

This clonotype appeared many times. The CDR3 DNA reads TGTGCCATCAGTGAGTCACAGGACATCGTCTACGAGCAGTACTTC. Its translation is CAISESQDIVYEQYF. The chain couples TRBV10-3 to TRBJ2-7; D is perhaps TRBD1 (5 bases). V was pared by 0 bases and J by 3 bases, with 12 bases between. Germline CDR1 reads ENHRY; CDR2 reads SYGVKD. This CDR3 has 15 residues.

Sample share makes this clonotype medium-sized. The V call is TRBV10-3, the J call TRBJ1-2; perhaps TRBD1 as D (6 bases). Trimming shortened V by 2 bases and J by 8 bases, and 12 bases separated the two germline ends. The V gene's germline CDR1 is ENHRY and CDR2 SYGVKD. This CDR3 is built from 13 residues. The CDR3 region is CAISEPAGDGYTF. In DNA, the CDR3 is TGTGCCATCAGTGAGCCGGCAGGGGACGGCTACACCTTC.

This clonotype was detected ten times or more. The rearrangement joins TRBV28 to TRBJ1-6, with D unresolved. This CDR3 has 13 residues. Trimming removed 5 bases from V and 4 bases from J, with 6 bases in between. The germline CDR1 and CDR2 sequences are MDHEN and SYDVKM. This CDR3 reads CASSKGYNSPLHF. DNA of the CDR3: TGTGCCAGCAGTAAGGGATATAATTCACCCCTCCACTTT.

This clonotype was seen at least ten times. This chain links TRBV12-3 or TRBV12-4 with TRBJ1-6; D is uncertain. This CDR3 has 12 amino acids. V was pared by 3 bases and J by 5 bases, with 2 bases between. The chain's CDR3 is CASSLDNSPLHF. Here the CDR3 DNA reads TGTGCCAGCAGTTTGGATAATTCACCCCTCCACTTT.

This chain joins TRBV6-1 and TRBJ2-7; D remains ambiguous. Germline CDR1 and CDR2: MNHNS and SASEGT. The CDR3 totals 13 residues. V gave up 4 bases and J gave up 1 base, with 8 bases separating them. CDR3 residues: CASSVSLSYEQYF. The CDR3 DNA reads TGTGCCAGCAGTGTTTCACTGTCCTACGAGCAGTACTTC.

This clonotype was detected ten times or more. This rearrangement joins TRBV9 to TRBJ1-4, with D possibly matching TRBD1 (6 bases). This CDR3 is built from 15 residues. Trimming left V 6 bases short and J 7 bases short, with 19 bases between. Germline V gene data show CDR1 as SGDLS and CDR2 as YYNGEE. The CDR3 reads CASNGRGETGEKLFF. CDR3 sequence (DNA): TGTGCCAGCAACGGAAGGGGGGAAACAGGTGAAAAACTGTTTTTT.

The gene calls are TRBV29-1 and TRBJ1-2; D call uncertain. This CDR3 is 11 amino acids long. Germline V gene data show CDR1 as SQVTM and CDR2 as ANQGSEA. The V end lost 4 bases, the J end lost 6 bases, and 9 bases lay between the germline ends. CDR3 in DNA: TGCAGCGTTGGGACGAGTAATGGCTACACCTTC. Encoded protein: CSVGTSNGYTF.

This chain's CDR3 is CSAREGTGEKLFF. As DNA, the CDR3 is TGCAGTGCTAGAGAAGGGACTGGTGAAAAACTGTTTTTT. V and J are TRBV20-1 and TRBJ1-4; D is possibly TRBD1 (5 bases). The germline V gene has CDR1 DFQATT and CDR2 SNEGSKA (reference sequence). Trimming left V 0 bases short and J 7 bases short, with 9 bases between. CDR3 size: 13 residues.

In this sample, this clonotype turned up a few times. The chain joins TRBV27 to TRBJ2-1; a possible D gene is TRBD2 (5 bases). V lost 0 bases, J lost 3 bases, and 15 bases lay in between. This CDR3 is built from 17 residues. Germline V lookup: CDR1 MNHEY, CDR2 SMNVEV (reference sequence). CDR3 nucleotides: TGTGCCAGCAGTTTATCCCCCACGGGTAGCGACTACAATGAGCAGTTCTTC. Translation: CASSLSPTGSDYNEQFF.

The chain is built from TRBV15 and TRBJ1-2; D not resolved. Germline V lookup: CDR1 LNHNV, CDR2 YYDKDF (reference sequence). CDR3 length: 13 amino acids. Trimming took 3 bases from V and 8 from J, leaving 13 bases between them. The CDR3 nucleotides are TGTGCCACCAGCAGGGAGCGGGCGTACGGCTACACCTTC. As protein: CATSRERAYGYTF.